This record looks at one TCR beta chain sequence and its context. The data stem from a study of blood T cell repertoires in COVID-19. Study-wide background: The study drew acute and convalescent COVID-19 samples from the United States, Italy and Spain. Sample material is recorded as cDNA or gDNA derived from T cells, B-cell-depleted T cells, or PBMCs.

Original data processing: Counts of nucleated cells, estimated from reference gene primer amplification, were obtained. Libraries were prepared by immunoSEQ multiplex PCR; TCRdb keeps only in-frame clonotypes and omits some of them. V, J and clone size derive from that table, while D and trimming were established from the DNA sequence. The sample holds fewer than 110,000 clones, 85% to 95% seen once. This CDR3 is built from 13 residues. CDR1 LGHNA and CDR2 YNFKEQ come from the germline V gene. V shed 0 bases and J shed 6 bases, with 3 bases lying between them. The V gene is TRBV4-2, the J gene TRBJ1-6; D is ambiguous. Sequences were obtained from peripheral blood. This TCR came from a woman in her 30s with acute or convalescent COVID-19. The CDR3 DNA sequence: TGTGCCAGCAGCCAAGACAGTAATTCACCCCTCCACTTT. Translated, it gives CASSQDSNSPLHF.